The present entry profiles one TCR beta chain with its context. The TCR beta repertoire was assessed by survey-level immunoSEQ sequencing. Libraries were prepared by immunoSEQ multiplex PCR; TCRdb keeps only in-frame clonotypes and omits some of them. Of 68,000 or so clones listed, roughly 93% are singletons. This CDR3 comprises 15 residues. Between the trimmed V and J ends, which lost 1 base and 7 bases, there was a span of 13 bases. Germline assignment: CDR1 SGHTA and CDR2 FQGNSA. This clonotype originated in a man aged 40-49 years with rheumatoid arthritis. Sequences were obtained from PBMCs. The rearrangement uses TRBV7-2 and TRBJ1-4, with D tentatively TRBD1 (5 bases). The CDR3 DNA sequence: TGTGCCAGCAGCTTAGTCGGGGGAATGGGTGAAAAACTGTTTTTT. This sequence encodes CASSLVGGMGEKLFF.